The next 11 T cell receptor beta chains were all read from a single sample in a study of blood T cell repertoires in COVID-19 (dated by TCRdb to 2019 to 2021). Library generation was performed with the immunoSEQ multiplex PCR assay. The source is immuneACCESS, and TCRdb retained only in-frame sequences with V and J called. Part of the clones is not carried over; for the studies checked, unresolved V genes explain less than half of this, and the remainder is unexplained. In this sample the table shows about 140,000 clones, 88% of which occur a single time. The top ten clonotypes cover roughly 1.6% of the sample. The sample taken for sequencing was peripheral blood. The receptors shown here come from a woman aged 50 to 65 with acute or convalescent COVID-19.

CDR3 loop: CAISAGAEYSGANVLTF. Here the CDR3 DNA reads TGTGCCATCAGTGCAGGGGCTGAGTACTCTGGGGCCAACGTCCTGACTTTC. The chain couples TRBV10-3 to TRBJ2-6; D is possibly TRBD1 (6 bases). Trimming shortened V by 4 bases and J by 0 bases, and 13 bases separated the two germline ends. Germline CDR1 and CDR2: ENHRY and SYGVKD. The CDR3 runs 17 residues.

The chain carries TRBV27 and TRBJ1-5; tentatively, D is TRBD1 (6 bases). The CDR3 runs to 16 residues. Trimming removed 5 bases at V and 2 bases at J, with 16 bases between. The germline V gene has CDR1 MNHEY and CDR2 SMNVEV (reference sequence). The CDR3 DNA is TGTGCCAGCAGTCCCTTGACAGGTGTGGGCAATCAGCCCCAGCATTTT. This encodes CASSPLTGVGNQPQHF.

The chain joins TRBV6-5 to TRBJ1-2, with TRBD1 matching 10 bases. Germline CDR1 MNHEY, CDR2 SVGAGI. The CDR3 length is 14 residues. V shed 7 bases, J shed 6 bases, and the junction held 8 bases outside the gene matches. CDR3 region: CASTSGQGIDGYTF. The CDR3 DNA is TGTGCCAGCACCTCGGGACAGGGGATAGATGGCTACACCTTC.

This sequence joins TRBV10-3 and TRBJ2-5; TRBD2 agrees at 7 bases. The CDR3 is 14 residues long. Germline V gene sequence: CDR1 ENHRY, CDR2 SYGVKD. Trimming at V came to 10 bases and at J to 1 base, leaving 9 bases not matched to a gene. The CDR3 spells CASAGGGFQETQYF. CDR3 bases: TGTGCCAGCGCGGGCGGGGGTTTCCAAGAGACCCAGTACTTC.

This chain connects TRBV18 to TRBJ2-3, with D unresolved. CDR3 length: 13 residues. CDR1 and CDR2 from the germline V gene are KGHSH and LQKENI. Trimming cost V 3 bases and J 0 bases, with 4 bases left between them. The CDR3 sequence is CASSPYSTDTQYF. The CDR3 bases are TGTGCCAGCTCACCCTACAGCACAGATACGCAGTATTTT.

The chain employs TRBV3-1 (or the pseudogene TRBV3-2) and TRBJ2-1; TRBD2 agrees at 11 bases. This CDR3 contains 17 residues. After removal of 4 bases from V and 8 bases from J, the junction contained 13 bases not matched to a gene. Germline assignment: CDR1 LGHDT and CDR2 YNNKEL (reference sequence). CDR3 nucleotide sequence: TGTGCCAGCAGCCTAGCGGGAGGGCCGCGGGGCCTCCATGAGCAGTTCTTC. It encodes CASSLAGGPRGLHEQFF.

This chain links TRBV9 with TRBJ1-1; D ambiguous. Trimming took 3 bases from V and 3 from J, leaving 12 bases between them. Germline V gene sequence: CDR1 SGDLS, CDR2 YYNGEE. CDR3 length: 14 amino acids. CDR3 protein: CASSARSDYTEAFF. The CDR3 DNA sequence: TGTGCCAGCAGCGCCAGATCTGATTACACTGAAGCTTTCTTT.

The genes are TRBV4-2 and TRBJ1-1, with TRBD1 matching over 7 bases. Germline V gives CDR1 LGHNA, CDR2 YNFKEQ. The CDR3 has 14 amino acids. The J segment lost 4 bases and the V segment lost 0 bases, leaving 2 bases of the junction unmatched. The CDR3 coding sequence is TGTGCCAGCAGCCAAGAGGCAGGGGGCACTGAAGCTTTCTTT. Translation: CASSQEAGGTEAFF.

The chain is built from TRBV5-5 and TRBJ2-1; 8 bases are shared with TRBD2. The length of the CDR3 is 14 residues. V lost 0 bases, J lost 10 bases, and 6 bases stayed unmatched. Per the germline V gene, CDR1 is SGHKS and CDR2 is YYEKEE (reference sequence). CDR3 amino acids: CASSLGLAYREQFF. The CDR3 DNA follows: TGTGCCAGCAGCTTGGGACTAGCGTATCGAGAGCAGTTCTTC.

The rearrangement joins TRBV19 to TRBJ2-7; D is possibly TRBD1 (6 bases). V shed 0 bases and J shed 2 bases, with 8 bases lying between them. Germline V gene lookup returns CDR1 LNHDA and CDR2 SQIVND (reference sequence). The CDR3 runs to 14 residues. The CDR3 DNA reads TGTGCCAGTAGTATAGAAAGGACAGCCTACGAGCAGTACTTC. This codes for CASSIERTAYEQYF.

This chain links TRBV9 with TRBJ2-7, with TRBD1 matching over 7 bases. Germline CDR1 reads SGDLS; CDR2 reads YYNGEE. Losses at the gene ends were 1 base for V and 3 bases for J; bases not matched to a gene: 4. This CDR3 region has 14 residues. The CDR3, as DNA: TGTGCCAGCAGCGTAAGTGGGACAGACTACGAGCAGTACTTC. This encodes CASSVSGTDYEQYF.